This TCR beta chain is from a study of T cell repertoires in cytomegalovirus infection (dated by TCRdb to between 2018 and 2021). At the level of the whole study: Peptide stimulations targeted recently identified HLA-C-restricted CMV epitopes, whose presentation resists viral immunomodulation, together with well-studied HLA-B-restricted epitopes. Because public TCR beta signatures pointed to carriage of CMV infection together with the matching HLA type, the HLA type of each donor mattered for the analysis. The paper as a whole reports these results and caveats: The ex vivo response was dominated by HLA-C-restricted CMV-specific TCR beta clonotypes, which also provided the single most frequent clonotype in two of eight donors. In both this cohort and an independent approximately 400-donor cohort, the cumulative frequency of public TCR beta family members distinguished carriers of CMV infection plus the relevant HLA type.

This clonotype has more than one count but fewer than ten. It lacks a known antigen. No base qualities exist here, and no much larger clone lies one base off it. Reading the label with the study, this specimen's treatment or condition is: in vitro stimulation with specific CMV peptide epitopes to enrich CMV-specific T cells. Reads for this sample came from an Illumina HiSeq 1500. TCRdb trimmed the raw reads at Q25, called clones with MiXCR and kept productive beta chains. CDR3 protein duplicates are merged, each entry listing the most common genes and DNA. Within this sample are a few hundred thousand distinct CDR3 sequences, with 33% of them counted one time only. The top ten clones comprise 17% of the sample. The CDR3 starts with the cysteine, ends with the phenylalanine, and has 16 residues. The only DNA kept is the CDR3, 48 bases in frame from the first base. The junction shows trimming of 1 base on V and 0 bases on J, plus 12 bases between the germline ends. CDR1 and CDR2, per the germline V gene (reference sequence), are LNHDA and SQIVND.

Here the sequenced sample was cultured PBMCs, taken from culture after CMV antigen stimulation. The sequence was collected from a human donor in good health (CMV status not recorded). Some clones in this sample may be carry-over from other donors' samples. This chain joins TRBV19 to TRBJ1-1; the D segment cannot be called with confidence. The nucleotides read TGTGCCAGTAGTATAGGTGGTACGCACATGAACACTGAAGCTTTCTTT. It encodes CASSIGGTHMNTEAFF.